This is a list of T cell receptor beta chains from one sample in a study of shared clonotypes between healthy human individuals. Only in-frame clones appear in the TCRdb table, and some are missing; sequencing was by immunoSEQ multiplex PCR. The table lists approximately 2.4 million clones, approximately 94% of them singletons, with about 0.13% in the top ten. The sequenced sample consisted of naive CD4+ T cells sorted from blood. The source of these receptors is a man younger than 30 in good health. Both conserved end residues are part of each CDR3. D genes are given only for firm matches.

v_gene: TRBV5-1; j_gene: TRBJ2-3; d_gene: TRBD2; CDR3nt: TGCGCCAGCAGCGGCGGACTAGCGGGAGGGCCGGGTGGTACGCAGTATTTT; CDR3aa: CASSGGLAGGPGGTQYF
v_gene: TRBV19; j_gene: TRBJ2-7; d_gene: -; CDR3nt: TGTGCCAGTAGTATTGGGCACAGGGCGGGAGAGCAGTACTTC; CDR3aa: CASSIGHRAGEQYF
v_gene: TRBV5-1; j_gene: TRBJ2-1; d_gene: TRBD1; CDR3nt: TGCGCCAGCAGCTTTGGGCAGGACAGGGGAGCCTACAATGAGCAGTTCTTC; CDR3aa: CASSFGQDRGAYNEQFF
v_gene: TRBV4-1; j_gene: TRBJ1-3; d_gene: -; CDR3nt: TGCGCCAGCAGCCACCCTGGACAAACCTCTGGAAACACCATATATTTT; CDR3aa: CASSHPGQTSGNTIYF
v_gene: TRBV28; j_gene: TRBJ1-3; d_gene: TRBD1; CDR3nt: TGTGCCAGCAGTTTTCCGGACAGGGGGGTGGGAAACACCATATATTTT; CDR3aa: CASSFPDRGVGNTIYF
v_gene: TRBV6-1; j_gene: TRBJ1-5; d_gene: TRBD1; CDR3nt: TGTGCCAGCAATCAGGGGGATCATCAGCCCCAGCATTTT; CDR3aa: CASNQGDHQPQHF
v_gene: TRBV27; j_gene: TRBJ1-5; d_gene: -; CDR3nt: TGTGCCAGCAGTTTAAGAGAAAATCAGCCCCAGCATTTT; CDR3aa: CASSLRENQPQHF
v_gene: TRBV5-4; j_gene: TRBJ2-3; d_gene: -; CDR3nt: TGTGCCAGCAGCACTTTGGGTACAGATACGCAGTATTTT; CDR3aa: CASSTLGTDTQYF
v_gene: TRBV10-3; j_gene: TRBJ2-5; d_gene: -; CDR3nt: TGTGCCATCAACCAGGGCCAGGGAGAGACCCAGTACTTC; CDR3aa: CAINQGQGETQYF
v_gene: TRBV2; j_gene: TRBJ2-3; d_gene: TRBD2; CDR3nt: TGTGCCACAAGACTAGCGGGGGGGCCCGATACGCAGTATTTT; CDR3aa: CATRLAGGPDTQYF
v_gene: TRBV5-5; j_gene: TRBJ1-6; d_gene: -; CDR3nt: TGTGCCAGCAGCTTGGATGGGCAGGGAGCACCCCTCCACTTT; CDR3aa: CASSLDGQGAPLHF
v_gene: TRBV28; j_gene: TRBJ2-1; d_gene: -; CDR3nt: TGTGCCAGCAGTCCATCTCGTTGGGGGGCAAACAATGAGCAGTTCTTC; CDR3aa: CASSPSRWGANNEQFF
v_gene: TRBV6-6; j_gene: TRBJ2-7; d_gene: TRBD2; CDR3nt: TGTGCCAGCAGTTACTCGGCGGCGGGGGGGTACTTC; CDR3aa: CASSYSAAGGYF
v_gene: TRBV29-1; j_gene: TRBJ2-2; d_gene: TRBD2; CDR3nt: TGCAGCGCCCTGCCCGGGACTAGCGGGATCACCGGGGAGCTGTTTTTT; CDR3aa: CSALPGTSGITGELFF
v_gene: TRBV6-6; j_gene: TRBJ2-7; d_gene: -; CDR3nt: TGTGCCAGCAGTCACAGGGACTACGAGCAGTACTTC; CDR3aa: CASSHRDYEQYF
v_gene: TRBV30; j_gene: TRBJ2-7; d_gene: TRBD1; CDR3nt: TGTGCCTGGAGCGTCGGGACAGAGGCTAGCGAGCAGTACTTC; CDR3aa: CAWSVGTEASEQYF
v_gene: TRBV7-9; j_gene: TRBJ2-7; d_gene: TRBD1; CDR3nt: TGTGCCAGCAGCTGGGGGACAGGGCCCCCCTACGAGCAGTACTTC; CDR3aa: CASSWGTGPPYEQYF
v_gene: TRBV29-1; j_gene: TRBJ2-7; d_gene: TRBD2; CDR3nt: TGCAGCGCCGGAGGCGGGGGCTACGAGCAGTACTTC; CDR3aa: CSAGGGGYEQYF
v_gene: TRBV21-1; j_gene: TRBJ1-1; d_gene: -; CDR3nt: -; CDR3aa: CASSKEVGRGNTEAFF
v_gene: TRBV30; j_gene: TRBJ2-7; d_gene: -; CDR3nt: TGTGCCTGGAGTGCTCGCCGGGGGGCGTATGGTTACGAGCAGTACTTC; CDR3aa: CAWSARRGAYGYEQYF
v_gene: TRBV11-3; j_gene: TRBJ2-3; d_gene: TRBD1; CDR3nt: TGTGCCAGCAGCCCCGGGAACAGGGGCATCGCAGATACGCAGTATTTT; CDR3aa: CASSPGNRGIADTQYF
v_gene: TRBV7-3; j_gene: TRBJ2-5; d_gene: -; CDR3nt: TGTGCCAGCAGCCTGGGACTGCAAGAGACCCAGTACTTC; CDR3aa: CASSLGLQETQYF
v_gene: TRBV29-1; j_gene: TRBJ2-7; d_gene: TRBD1; CDR3nt: TGCAGCGTTGGGGACAGTCGTGGCGAGCAGTACTTC; CDR3aa: CSVGDSRGEQYF
v_gene: TRBV7-2; j_gene: TRBJ2-1; d_gene: TRBD2; CDR3nt: TGTGCCAGCAGCTACGGACTAGCGGGAGGTGGCGAGCAGTTCTTC; CDR3aa: CASSYGLAGGGEQFF
v_gene: TRBV7-7; j_gene: TRBJ2-5; d_gene: -; CDR3nt: TGTGCTAGCAGCTCAGGGCAAGGGACCCAGTACTTC; CDR3aa: CASSSGQGTQYF
v_gene: TRBV5-1; j_gene: TRBJ2-7; d_gene: -; CDR3nt: TGCGCCAGCAGCTTGACAGGGATGACCTACGAGCAGTACTTC; CDR3aa: CASSLTGMTYEQYF
v_gene: TRBV5-1; j_gene: TRBJ1-1; d_gene: TRBD1; CDR3nt: TGCGCCAGCAGCTTGGGGCCGGGGACAGGGGCGAACACTGAAGCTTTCTTT; CDR3aa: CASSLGPGTGANTEAFF
v_gene: TRBV2; j_gene: TRBJ2-5; d_gene: -; CDR3nt: TGTGCCAGCAGTGGGGGACTCCAAGAGACCCAGTACTTC; CDR3aa: CASSGGLQETQYF
v_gene: TRBV27; j_gene: TRBJ2-1; d_gene: TRBD1; CDR3nt: TGTGCCAGCAGTCGAAACCGACAGGGGGCGCGCAATGAGCAGTTCTTC; CDR3aa: CASSRNRQGARNEQFF